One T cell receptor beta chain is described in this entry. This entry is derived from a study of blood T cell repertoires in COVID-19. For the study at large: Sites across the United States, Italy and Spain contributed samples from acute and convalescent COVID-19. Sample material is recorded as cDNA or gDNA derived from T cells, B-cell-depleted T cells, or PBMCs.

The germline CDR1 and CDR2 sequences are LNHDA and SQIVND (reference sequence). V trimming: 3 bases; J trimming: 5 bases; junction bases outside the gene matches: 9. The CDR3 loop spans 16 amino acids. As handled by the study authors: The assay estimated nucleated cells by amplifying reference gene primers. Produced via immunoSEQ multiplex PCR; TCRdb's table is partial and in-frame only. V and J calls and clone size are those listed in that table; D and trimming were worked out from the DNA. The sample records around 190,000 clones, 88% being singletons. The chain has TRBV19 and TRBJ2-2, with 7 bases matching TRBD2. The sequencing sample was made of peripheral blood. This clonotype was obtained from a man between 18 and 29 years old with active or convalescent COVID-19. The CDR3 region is CASSIPGGRGTGELFF. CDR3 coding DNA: TGTGCCAGTAGTATCCCCGGCGGGAGAGGAACCGGGGAGCTGTTTTTT.